This entry is about one T cell receptor (beta chain). Its antigen is not identified. This sample was taken from a study of beta chain features in type 1 diabetes. Regarding the study as a whole: It was among patients, rather than healthy donors, that naive, central memory and Treg TCRB repertoires appeared more similar.

What was sequenced were expressed TCRB transcripts, since all of the isolated RNA had been reverse transcribed. TCRdb's copy holds only in-frame clones and misses some; the assay was immunoSEQ multiplex PCR. Altogether fewer than 350,000 clones are present, 15% to 20% being singletons, with the ten largest covering 0.044%. V was clipped by 0 bases and J by 4 bases; unmatched bases: 3. The germline gives CDR1 SGHRS, CDR2 YFSETQ. The CDR3 spans 16 residues. The chain joins TRBV5-1 to TRBJ2-5; 13 bases are a match to TRBD2. This sequence originates from a woman under 30 in good health. The sample was naive CD4+ T cells from blood. The CDR3 is CASSLGTSGSAETQYF. The CDR3 DNA reads as TGCGCCAGCAGCTTGGGGACTAGCGGGAGCGCAGAGACCCAGTACTTC.